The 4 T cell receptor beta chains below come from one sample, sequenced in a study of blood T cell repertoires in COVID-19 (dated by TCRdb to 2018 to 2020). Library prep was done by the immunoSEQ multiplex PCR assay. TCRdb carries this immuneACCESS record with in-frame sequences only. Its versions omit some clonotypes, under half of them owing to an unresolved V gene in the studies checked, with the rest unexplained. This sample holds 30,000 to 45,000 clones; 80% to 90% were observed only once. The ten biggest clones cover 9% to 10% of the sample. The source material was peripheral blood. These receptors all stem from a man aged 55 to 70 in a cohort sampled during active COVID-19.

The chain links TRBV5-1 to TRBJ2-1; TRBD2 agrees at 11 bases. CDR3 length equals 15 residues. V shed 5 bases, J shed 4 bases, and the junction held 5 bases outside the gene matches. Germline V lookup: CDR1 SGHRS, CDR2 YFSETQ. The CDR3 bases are TGCGCCAGCAGTGCCGGGACTAGCGGTTACAATGAGCAGTTCTTC. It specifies CASSAGTSGYNEQFF. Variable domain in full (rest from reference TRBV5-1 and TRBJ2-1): KAGVTQTPRYLIKTRGQQVTLSCSPISGHRSVSWYQQTPGQGLQFLFEYFSETQRNKGNFPGRFSGRQFSNSRSEMNVSTLELGDSALYLCASSAGTSGYNEQFFGPGTRLTVL.

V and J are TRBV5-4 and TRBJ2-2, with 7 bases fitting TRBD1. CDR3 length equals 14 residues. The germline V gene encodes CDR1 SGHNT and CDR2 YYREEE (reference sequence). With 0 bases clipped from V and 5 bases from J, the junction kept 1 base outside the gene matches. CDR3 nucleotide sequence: TGTGCCAGCAGCTTGGGACAGGGTACCGGGGAGCTGTTTTTT. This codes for CASSLGQGTGELFF. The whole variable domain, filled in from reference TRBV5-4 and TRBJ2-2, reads ETGVTQSPTHLIKTRGQQVTLRCSSQSGHNTVSWYQQALGQGPQFIFQYYREEENGRGNFPPRFSGLQFPNYSSELNVNALELDDSALYLCASSLGQGTGELFFGEGSRLTVL.

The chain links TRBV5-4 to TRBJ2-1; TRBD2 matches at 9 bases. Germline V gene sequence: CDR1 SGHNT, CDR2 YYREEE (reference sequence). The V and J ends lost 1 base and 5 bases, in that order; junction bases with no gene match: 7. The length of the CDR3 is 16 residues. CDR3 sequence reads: CASSLNGGGANNEQFF. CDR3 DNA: TGTGCCAGCAGCTTGAATGGCGGGGGGGCAAACAATGAGCAGTTCTTC. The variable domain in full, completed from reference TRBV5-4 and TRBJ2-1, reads ETGVTQSPTHLIKTRGQQVTLRCSSQSGHNTVSWYQQALGQGPQFIFQYYREEENGRGNFPPRFSGLQFPNYSSELNVNALELDDSALYLCASSLNGGGANNEQFFGPGTRLTVL.

The CDR3 nucleotides are TGTGCCAGCAGTGAATCCCTAGCGGGGTACAATGAGCAGTTCTTC. Protein: CASSESLAGYNEQFF. The chain recombines TRBV2 with TRBJ2-1; 9 positions match TRBD2. CDR3 length: 15 residues. V lost 2 bases and J lost 4; bases outside the gene matches: 3. Looked up from germline, CDR1 is SNHLY and CDR2 is FYNNEI.